This entry is about one T cell receptor beta chain. Germline-derived CDR1 and CDR2 are ENHRY and SYGVKD. The CDR3 sequence is 13 residues long. No nucleotide data were recorded. This sample is drawn from a study of synovial regulatory T cells in juvenile arthritis. Sequenced by immunoSEQ multiplex PCR; TCRdb stores in-frame clones only, minus some. The record lists 8,000 to 10,000 clones, of which the ten most abundant hold 0.71%. The rearrangement links TRBV10-3 to TRBJ2-2; TCRdb gives TRBD2 as the D gene, but with no DNA this cannot be confirmed. This receptor was identified in a donor aged 2 to 35 with juvenile idiopathic arthritis. The source material was Treg cells from blood. The subset: remaining (HLA-DR-negative) circulating blood Treg cells. This chain's CDR3 is CAIKGPGGGELFF.